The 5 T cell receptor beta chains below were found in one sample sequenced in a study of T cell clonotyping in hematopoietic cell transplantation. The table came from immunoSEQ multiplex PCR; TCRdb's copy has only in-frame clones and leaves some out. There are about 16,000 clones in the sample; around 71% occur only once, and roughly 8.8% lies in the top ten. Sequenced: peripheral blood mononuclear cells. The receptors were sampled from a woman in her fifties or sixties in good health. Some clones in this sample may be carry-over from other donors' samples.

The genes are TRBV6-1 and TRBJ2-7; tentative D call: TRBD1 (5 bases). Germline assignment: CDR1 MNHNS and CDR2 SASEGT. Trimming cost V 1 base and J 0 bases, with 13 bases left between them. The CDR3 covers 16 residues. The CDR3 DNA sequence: TGTGCCAGCAGTGAAGAGGCAGGGAAACCCTCCTACGAGCAGTACTTC. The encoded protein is CASSEEAGKPSYEQYF.

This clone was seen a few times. CDR3 nucleotides: TGTGCCAGCAGTGAAGTTGGGTTGGGCGAGCAGTACTTC. Its protein is CASSEVGLGEQYF. This sequence joins TRBV2 and TRBJ2-7, with D unclear. The CDR3 has 13 residues. CDR1 is SNHLY, CDR2 FYNNEI, per germline. The V and J ends lost 1 base and 6 bases respectively, with 10 bases between them.

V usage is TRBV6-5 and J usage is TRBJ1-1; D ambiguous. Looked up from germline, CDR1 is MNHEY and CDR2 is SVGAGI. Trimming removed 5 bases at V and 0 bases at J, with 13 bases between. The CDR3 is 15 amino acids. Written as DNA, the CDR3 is TGTGCCAGCAGTCTTTCGGGCAGCGTGAACACTGAAGCTTTCTTT. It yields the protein CASSLSGSVNTEAFF.

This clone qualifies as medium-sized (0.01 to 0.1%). The CDR3 reads CASSGAGAPIGYTF. The CDR3 region has the DNA TGTGCCAGCAGCGGGGCAGGGGCCCCTATTGGCTACACCTTC. This chain links TRBV27 with TRBJ1-2, with a possible D match to TRBD1 (6 bases). The germline CDR1 and CDR2 sequences are MNHEY and SMNVEV (reference sequence). Trimming removed 6 bases from V and 7 bases from J, with 18 bases in between. This CDR3 contains 14 residues.

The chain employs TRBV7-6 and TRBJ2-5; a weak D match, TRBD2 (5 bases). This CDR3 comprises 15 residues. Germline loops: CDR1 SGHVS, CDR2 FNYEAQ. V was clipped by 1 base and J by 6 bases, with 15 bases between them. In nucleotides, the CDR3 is TGTGCCAGCAGCTTAGAATTATTAGGGAGCCAGACCCAGTACTTC. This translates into CASSLELLGSQTQYF.